This is a list of T cell receptor beta chains from one sample in a study of CD8+CD57+ T cells in acquired aplastic anemia. From the reads, TCRdb called clonotypes with MiXCR, one entry per CDR3 protein. In the table there are under 200,000 distinct CDR3 sequences, approximately 40% of which are singletons. The sequencing input was sorted CD4+, CD8+, or CD8+CD57+ T cells (not recorded which) from PBMCs. These receptors all stem from a human donor in good health. CDR3s include the opening cysteine and the closing phenylalanine or tryptophan. A D gene is named only where the DNA matches it firmly. Some rows mark clone size as missing; the rest say once, few, many or name a class of expanded clone.

j_call: TRBJ2-3
v_call: TRBV24-1
clone_size: .
d_call: .
cdr3_nt: TGTGCCACCAGAGGACGGTTCACAGATACGCAGTATTTT
cdr3_aa: CATRGRFTDTQYF

j_call: TRBJ1-5
v_call: TRBV4-1
clone_size: .
d_call: .
cdr3_nt: TGCGCCAGCAGCGCCTTCCCCCGGACGGGTAGCAATCAGCCCCAGCATTTT
cdr3_aa: CASSAFPRTGSNQPQHF

j_call: TRBJ2-7
v_call: TRBV7-7
clone_size: .
d_call: TRBD2
cdr3_nt: TGTGCCAGCAGCTTAGGACTAGCGGGCGAGCAGTACTTC
cdr3_aa: CASSLGLAGEQYF

j_call: TRBJ1-2
v_call: TRBV2
clone_size: once
d_call: TRBD1
cdr3_nt: TGTGCCAGCAGTCGAGGACAGGGCCTCTATGGCTACACCTTC
cdr3_aa: CASSRGQGLYGYTF

j_call: TRBJ1-5
v_call: TRBV29-1
clone_size: .
d_call: .
cdr3_nt: TGCAGCGTGCGGTACGGGAGCAATCAGCCCCAGCATTTT
cdr3_aa: CSVRYGSNQPQHF

j_call: TRBJ2-5
v_call: TRBV2
clone_size: many
d_call: .
cdr3_nt: TGTGCCAGCAGTTTTAATTCCGAGACCCAGTACTTC
cdr3_aa: CASSFNSETQYF

j_call: TRBJ2-3
v_call: TRBV12-3/TRBV12-4
clone_size: many
d_call: .
cdr3_nt: TGTGCCAGCAGTTTTCAGCAGTCTTCTAGCACAGATACGCAGTATTTT
cdr3_aa: CASSFQQSSSTDTQYF

j_call: TRBJ2-5
v_call: TRBV11-1
clone_size: .
d_call: TRBD2
cdr3_nt: TGTGCCAGCCGCTTCGCCCGGGGGGTTGAAGAGACCCAGTACTTC
cdr3_aa: CASRFARGVEETQYF

j_call: TRBJ2-3
v_call: TRBV7-4
clone_size: .
d_call: .
cdr3_nt: TGTGCCAGCAGCGAGCAGTATTTT
cdr3_aa: CASSEQYF

j_call: TRBJ1-5
v_call: TRBV29-1
clone_size: .
d_call: .
cdr3_nt: TGCAGTATCAAGTCAGGGGATGGGCAGCCCCAGCATTTT
cdr3_aa: CSIKSGDGQPQHF

j_call: TRBJ1-1
v_call: TRBV20-1
clone_size: many
d_call: .
cdr3_nt: TGCAGTGGCCGAACAGAGAACACTGAAGCTTTCTTT
cdr3_aa: CSGRTENTEAFF

j_call: TRBJ1-1
v_call: TRBV5-8
clone_size: many
d_call: .
cdr3_nt: TGTGCCAGCAGCTTGGATGGGAGTCCAGTGAGCACTGAAGCTTTCTTT
cdr3_aa: CASSLDGSPVSTEAFF

j_call: TRBJ1-1
v_call: TRBV19
clone_size: .
d_call: .
cdr3_nt: TGTGCCAGTAGTATAGATAGTTTGATGGTATCTGAAGCTTTCTTT
cdr3_aa: CASSIDSLMVSEAFF

j_call: TRBJ1-4
v_call: TRBV20-1
clone_size: many
d_call: TRBD1
cdr3_nt: TGCAGTGCTAGAACCGGGACAGGGCTTAATGAAAAACTGTTTTTT
cdr3_aa: CSARTGTGLNEKLFF

j_call: TRBJ2-3
v_call: TRBV5-4
clone_size: many
d_call: .
cdr3_nt: TGTGCCAGCAGCTCCTCAGGACTACCGTCGACCACAGATACGCAGTATTTT
cdr3_aa: CASSSSGLPSTTDTQYF

j_call: TRBJ2-2
v_call: TRBV13
clone_size: .
d_call: .
cdr3_nt: TGTGCCAGCAGCGCCTCATCGGACACCGGGGAGCTGTTTTTT
cdr3_aa: CASSASSDTGELFF

j_call: TRBJ1-1
v_call: TRBV9
clone_size: many
d_call: TRBD1
cdr3_nt: TGTGCCAGCAGCGTAACAGGGACAGGCCGAGTGAACACTGAAGCTTTCTTT
cdr3_aa: CASSVTGTGRVNTEAFF

j_call: TRBJ2-7
v_call: TRBV5-6
clone_size: .
d_call: TRBD1
cdr3_nt: TGTGCCACTACGGGACAGGGTATTGGTGTGCAGTACTTC
cdr3_aa: CATTGQGIGVQYF

j_call: TRBJ2-3
v_call: TRBV7-9
clone_size: many
d_call: .
cdr3_nt: TGTGCCAGCAGCCAGCTCGCGACGTCGGGTACGCAGTATTTT
cdr3_aa: CASSQLATSGTQYF

j_call: TRBJ1-6
v_call: TRBV10-3
clone_size: .
d_call: .
cdr3_nt: TGTGCCACATCTATGGACCGCGTTTCTAATTCACCCCTCCACTTT
cdr3_aa: CATSMDRVSNSPLHF

j_call: TRBJ2-5
v_call: TRBV20-1
clone_size: many
d_call: .
cdr3_nt: TGCAGTGCCAGCGGACGAAGACAGGGAGGCGGCGGAGAAGAGACCCAGTACTTC
cdr3_aa: CSASGRRQGGGGEETQYF

j_call: TRBJ2-3
v_call: TRBV6-4
clone_size: .
d_call: .
cdr3_nt: TGTGCCAGCACCTATAGACTGGCGACAGATACGCAGTATTTT
cdr3_aa: CASTYRLATDTQYF

j_call: TRBJ2-5
v_call: TRBV24-1
clone_size: many
d_call: .
cdr3_nt: TGTGCCACCAGTGTGGTAGGGCGGGAGACCCAGTACTTC
cdr3_aa: CATSVVGRETQYF

j_call: TRBJ2-7
v_call: TRBV29-1
clone_size: .
d_call: .
cdr3_nt: TGCAGCGTCCAGCCGGTGCAGGGCGGCTACGAGCAGTACTTC
cdr3_aa: CSVQPVQGGYEQYF

j_call: TRBJ1-4
v_call: TRBV3-1
clone_size: few
d_call: .
cdr3_nt: TGTGCCAGCAGCCAAGGGGCAGGCTCTAATGAAAAACTGTTTTTT
cdr3_aa: CASSQGAGSNEKLFF

j_call: TRBJ2-7
v_call: TRBV28
clone_size: few
d_call: .
cdr3_nt: TGTGCCAGCAGTTTCCTTGGCAGCAACGGGTACGAGCAGTACTTC
cdr3_aa: CASSFLGSNGYEQYF

j_call: TRBJ1-2
v_call: TRBV19
clone_size: .
d_call: .
cdr3_nt: TGTGCCAGTTCATCTACAGGGATTGGCTACACCTTC
cdr3_aa: CASSSTGIGYTF

j_call: TRBJ1-6
v_call: TRBV20-1
clone_size: .
d_call: .
cdr3_nt: TGCAGTGCGGTAAGGACGTTGTCGGAGCCCCTCCACTTT
cdr3_aa: CSAVRTLSEPLHF

j_call: TRBJ1-6
v_call: TRBV7-2
clone_size: .
d_call: TRBD1
cdr3_nt: TGTGCCAGCAGGCGGGACAGGGGAGATTCACCCCTCCACTTT
cdr3_aa: CASRRDRGDSPLHF

j_call: TRBJ2-7
v_call: TRBV20-1
clone_size: many
d_call: .
cdr3_nt: TGCAGTGCTAGTTTTCGAGGGCTCGAGCAGTACTTC
cdr3_aa: CSASFRGLEQYF

j_call: TRBJ2-2
v_call: TRBV4-3
clone_size: .
d_call: .
cdr3_nt: TGCGCCAGCAGCCAAGGACTGAGGACGAGCACCGGGGAGCTGTTTTTT
cdr3_aa: CASSQGLRTSTGELFF

j_call: TRBJ2-3
v_call: TRBV19
clone_size: .
d_call: TRBD1
cdr3_nt: TGTGCCAGTAGTATCCCCAAGGGGGCTATCACAGATACGCAGTATTTT
cdr3_aa: CASSIPKGAITDTQYF

j_call: TRBJ2-1
v_call: TRBV7-2
clone_size: few
d_call: .
cdr3_nt: TGTGCCAGCAGCTCGGCTTACGGCAATGAGCAGTTCTTC
cdr3_aa: CASSSAYGNEQFF

j_call: TRBJ2-5
v_call: TRBV5-5
clone_size: many
d_call: .
cdr3_nt: TGTGCCAGCAGCTCCTTCACGGGAGAGGCGGAGACCCAGTACTTC
cdr3_aa: CASSSFTGEAETQYF

j_call: TRBJ2-7
v_call: TRBV11-2
clone_size: .
d_call: TRBD2
cdr3_nt: TGTGCCAGCCGCTCCGCTAGCGGCTCCTACGAGCAGTACTTC
cdr3_aa: CASRSASGSYEQYF

j_call: TRBJ2-2
v_call: TRBV12-3/TRBV12-4
clone_size: once
d_call: .
cdr3_nt: TGTGCCAGCAGTTTCACCTTTGGGGAGGAAAACACCGGGGAGCTGTTTTTT
cdr3_aa: CASSFTFGEENTGELFF

j_call: TRBJ2-7
v_call: TRBV6-1
clone_size: .
d_call: .
cdr3_nt: TGTGCCAGCAGACGACTCCCGGTAAACCCCTACGAGCAGTACTTC
cdr3_aa: CASRRLPVNPYEQYF

j_call: TRBJ1-4
v_call: TRBV14
clone_size: many
d_call: .
cdr3_nt: TGTGCCAGCAGCCAAGTAACGGGAGCTAATGAAAAACTGTTTTTT
cdr3_aa: CASSQVTGANEKLFF

j_call: TRBJ2-1
v_call: TRBV18
clone_size: .
d_call: .
cdr3_nt: TGTGCCAGCTCACCAGGGGGCTCCTACAATGAGCAGTTCTTC
cdr3_aa: CASSPGGSYNEQFF

j_call: TRBJ2-7
v_call: TRBV29-1
clone_size: .
d_call: .
cdr3_nt: TGCAGCGTGCGGAGGGGCGGATCCTACGAGCAGTACTTC
cdr3_aa: CSVRRGGSYEQYF

j_call: TRBJ2-7
v_call: TRBV6-5
clone_size: many
d_call: TRBD1
cdr3_nt: TGTGCCAGCAGTTCCCGTATCACAGGGGCACTCTCCTACGAGCAGTACTTC
cdr3_aa: CASSSRITGALSYEQYF

j_call: TRBJ1-5
v_call: TRBV2
clone_size: .
d_call: .
cdr3_nt: TGTGCCAGCAGTGGGGGGTTCAATCAGCCCCAGCATTTT
cdr3_aa: CASSGGFNQPQHF

j_call: TRBJ2-1
v_call: TRBV19
clone_size: many
d_call: TRBD1
cdr3_nt: TGTGCCAGTAGTATCGAGGGACAGAGCAACTCCTACAATGAGCAGTTCTTC
cdr3_aa: CASSIEGQSNSYNEQFF

j_call: TRBJ1-2
v_call: TRBV29-1
clone_size: few
d_call: .
cdr3_nt: TGCAGCGTTGAAGAGGAGGGGCTCATCGATGGCTACACCTTC
cdr3_aa: CSVEEEGLIDGYTF

j_call: TRBJ1-2
v_call: TRBV7-3
clone_size: .
d_call: TRBD1
cdr3_nt: TGTGCCAGCAGCCCGAGGACAGGCGTAGGCTACACCTTC
cdr3_aa: CASSPRTGVGYTF

j_call: TRBJ1-2
v_call: TRBV20-1
clone_size: .
d_call: TRBD1
cdr3_nt: TGCAGTGCAACTATAACAGGGGTCTTGAACTATGGCTACACCTTC
cdr3_aa: CSATITGVLNYGYTF

j_call: TRBJ1-2
v_call: TRBV6-5
clone_size: many
d_call: .
cdr3_nt: TGTGCCAGCAGCTATTTCACGTCACAGGGCGCGCAAGGCTACACCTTC
cdr3_aa: CASSYFTSQGAQGYTF

j_call: TRBJ2-1
v_call: TRBV7-9
clone_size: few
d_call: .
cdr3_nt: TGTGCCAGCAGCTTAGATACTATTAATGAGCAGTTCTTC
cdr3_aa: CASSLDTINEQFF